The 24 T cell receptor beta chains in this list originate from one sample, sequenced in a study of post-analysis software for immune sequencing data. Study results and limitations: Elevated frequency relative to controls characterized 4 or 5 TRBV segments in patients, TRBV5-6, TRBV5-1 and TRBV20-1 among them.

Unique-molecular-identifier-tagged TCR beta cDNA libraries were used. Each CDR3 protein gets one entry after TCRdb re-called the PCR reads with MiXCR. The sample has hundreds of thousands of distinct CDR3 sequences, approximately 59% seen once. Their cognate antigens are unknown. Material for sequencing was blood. The receptors shown here come from a girl aged 2 to 10 with multiple sclerosis.

To note about this clonotype: The junction and the germline gene differ at one end; a read error may be behind it. The V and J genes are TRBV12-3 or TRBV12-4 and TRBJ2-5; no definite D call. With the DNA end fitting TRBJ2-7 better, the J assignment may be wrong. CDR3 length: 13 residues. CDR3 protein: CAGSLVRAYEQYF. The CDR3 DNA reads as TGTGCCGGCAGTTTAGTCAGAGCCTACGAGCAGTACTTC.

This chain joins TRBV12-5 and TRBJ2-7; the match to TRBD1 covers 7 bases. Per germline, CDR1 LGHNT and CDR2 FRNRAP. The CDR3 sequence is 13 residues long. The junction had 4 bases not matched to a gene; V was cut back by 6 bases and J by 2 bases. The DNA for the CDR3 is TGTGCTAGTGGGAGAACAGGGGCCTACGAGCAGTACTTC. It translates to CASGRTGAYEQYF.

The rearrangement joins TRBV12-3 or TRBV12-4 to TRBJ2-4; 7 bases match TRBD1. The CDR3 extends over 14 amino acids. The junction had 7 bases not matched to a gene; V was cut back by 5 bases and J by 6 bases. As DNA, the CDR3 is TGTGCCAGCAGTGACCGGGACAGAAGAAACATTCAGTACTTC. It specifies CASSDRDRRNIQYF.

V gene TRBV4-2 combines with J gene TRBJ2-5; possible D gene TRBD2, 5 bases. The germline V gene encodes CDR1 LGHNA and CDR2 YNFKEQ. The CDR3 is 16 amino acids. The V and J ends lost 4 bases and 5 bases respectively, with 20 bases between them. The CDR3 DNA follows: TGTGCCAGCAGCCCTGACGGGCGGGCGGTTATGGAGACCCAGTACTTC. Protein: CASSPDGRAVMETQYF.

This clonotype was detected only once. V usage is TRBV7-6 and J usage is TRBJ2-2; D is undetermined. This CDR3 spans 16 amino acids. CDR1 is SGHVS, CDR2 FNYEAQ, per germline. Trimming shortened V by 6 bases and J by 2 bases, and 16 bases separated the two germline ends. Here the CDR3 reads CASRVIPDGNTGELFF. The CDR3 DNA follows: TGTGCCAGCAGGGTCATACCGGACGGTAACACCGGGGAGCTGTTTTTT.

V usage is TRBV5-1 and J usage is TRBJ2-2; TRBD1 agrees at 8 bases. V lost 4 bases and J lost 6; bases outside the gene matches: 8. CDR1 and CDR2 (germline): SGHRS, YFSETQ. CDR3 length: 15 amino acids. The DNA of the CDR3 is TGCGCCAGCAGCGGCGGACAGGGCCCAGCCGGGGAGCTGTTTTTT. Amino acid sequence: CASSGGQGPAGELFF.

This clonotype has a handful of counts. The genes are TRBV7-2 and TRBJ2-3, with TRBD2 matching over 7 bases. V lost 7 bases and J lost 0; bases outside the gene matches: 7. CDR3 length: 15 residues. Germline values: CDR1 SGHTA, CDR2 FQGNSA. The DNA of the CDR3 is TGTGCCAGCAACCCGACGGGGGGAAGCACAGATACGCAGTATTTT. It specifies CASNPTGGSTDTQYF.

This chain links TRBV5-1 with TRBJ2-5; 12 bases line up with TRBD2. Germline trimming cut 0 bases from V and 1 base from J; bases unmatched to any gene: 4. The germline CDR1 and CDR2 sequences are SGHRS and YFSETQ. This CDR3 is built from 17 residues. The CDR3 DNA reads TGCGCCAGCAGCTTGGGAACTAGCGGGGGGACCCAAGAGACCCAGTACTTC. It encodes CASSLGTSGGTQETQYF.

The J gene is TRBJ1-2, the V gene TRBV5-5, with a tentative D call TRBD1 (5 bases). CDR1 and CDR2 from the germline V gene are SGHKS and YYEKEE (reference sequence). Deletions cut 0 bases from V and 4 bases from J, with 13 bases between. The CDR3 has 15 residues. CDR3 bases: TGTGCCAGCAGCTTGGTGGGGGAGTCCCCCTATGGCTACACCTTC. Protein: CASSLVGESPYGYTF.

To note about this clonotype: One junction end does not reproduce the germline sequence, and a read error may be involved. The rearrangement uses TRBV20-1 and TRBJ1-4; 10 nucleotides match TRBD1. The germline V gene encodes CDR1 DFQATT and CDR2 SNEGSKA (reference sequence). This CDR3 comprises 15 residues. DNA of the CDR3: TGCAGTGCTAGTGACAGGGGGCGCGTCGATGAAAAACGGTTTTTT. Encoded protein: CSASDRGRVDEKRFF.

The chain carries TRBV4-2 and TRBJ2-3; the D gene is possibly TRBD1 (5 bases). Trimming took 1 base from V and 2 from J, leaving 16 bases between them. Germline V lookup: CDR1 LGHNA, CDR2 YNFKEQ. CDR3 size: 17 residues. The CDR3 sequence is CASSQGMPRQPTDTQYF. CDR3 bases: TGTGCCAGCAGCCAAGGGATGCCCCGACAGCCCACAGATACGCAGTATTTT.

This clonotype was recorded once. The chain links TRBV4-1 to TRBJ1-5; D might be TRBD1 (5 bases). Germline CDR1 reads MGHRA; CDR2 reads YSYEKL. The CDR3 has 18 residues. V lost 0 bases and J lost 7, with 22 bases in between. Here the CDR3 DNA reads TGCGCCAGCAGCCAAGATCGGAGGGGAGAGAGGGTCGGCCAGCCCCAGCATTTT. Encoded protein: CASSQDRRGERVGQPQHF.

This clonotype was seen more than once but under ten times. The J gene is TRBJ2-3, the V gene TRBV5-5; tentatively, D is TRBD1 or TRBD2 (6 bases each). The CDR3 totals 15 residues. Germline CDR1 is SGHKS and CDR2 is YYEKEE (reference sequence). Trimming left V 2 bases short and J 0 bases short, with 10 bases between. The CDR3, as DNA: TGTGCCAGCAGCTTCGCGGGGACAAGCACAGATACGCAGTATTTT. Translating gives CASSFAGTSTDTQYF.

The rearrangement uses TRBV12-3 or TRBV12-4 and TRBJ2-3; tentative D call: TRBD1 (6 bases). V was clipped by 5 bases and J by 3 bases, with 9 bases between them. This CDR3 is 13 amino acids long. DNA of the CDR3: TGTGCCAGCAGTATAACAGGGACAGATACGCAGTATTTT. Translating it yields CASSITGTDTQYF.

This chain joins TRBV12-3 or TRBV12-4 and TRBJ1-2; tentative D call: TRBD1 (5 bases). The ends were cut back, 0 bases at V and 8 bases at J, with 10 bases in the middle. The CDR3 contains 13 residues. The CDR3 DNA reads TGTGCCAGCAGTTTAGCGGGGGACGGCGGCTACACCTTC. Translating it yields CASSLAGDGGYTF.

The chain joins TRBV30 to TRBJ2-1; D may be TRBD2 (6 bases). V gave up 3 bases and J gave up 6 bases, with 12 bases separating them. Germline V CDR1 and CDR2: GTSNPN, SVGIG (reference sequence). The CDR3 extends over 13 amino acids. CDR3 DNA sequence: TGTGCCTGGAGCCCACTTAGCGGCAATGAGCAGTTCTTC. Translation: CAWSPLSGNEQFF.

The J gene is TRBJ2-7, the V gene TRBV6-1; 7 bases are a match to TRBD2. The V segment lost 6 bases and the J segment 7 bases; nucleotides outside the gene matches: 21. CDR3 length equals 17 residues. Germline V gene data show CDR1 as MNHNS and CDR2 as SASEGT. The CDR3: CASRPSQGLTGAREQYF. The CDR3 DNA follows: TGTGCCAGCAGACCCAGTCAGGGACTAACGGGAGCTAGAGAGCAGTACTTC.

This clonotype was seen a few times. This chain joins TRBV7-2 and TRBJ1-5; TRBD1 is a possible D gene (5 bases). Trimming stripped 1 base from V and 5 bases from J, with 9 bases between. There are 14 residues in the CDR3. Germline V gives CDR1 SGHTA, CDR2 FQGNSA. The CDR3 loop reads CASSLDRGYQPQHF. The DNA of the CDR3 is TGTGCCAGCAGCTTAGATAGGGGATATCAGCCCCAGCATTTT.

This clonotype was counted only a few times. The chain carries TRBV6-5 and TRBJ2-7; 9 bases agree with TRBD2. The J call may be in error: the DNA end matches TRBJ2-5 better. The CDR3 runs 15 residues. Germline V gene data show CDR1 as MNHEY and CDR2 as SVGAGI. CDR3 residues: CASSYGGGAGETQYF. Written as DNA, the CDR3 is TGTGCCAGCAGTTACGGCGGGGGGGCCGGAGAGACCCAGTACTTC.

This rearrangement joins TRBV12-3 or TRBV12-4 to TRBJ2-3; the D gene could be TRBD1 or TRBD2 (5 bases each). The CDR3 sequence is 14 residues long. Trimming removed 4 bases from V and 2 bases from J, with 10 bases in between. CDR3 residues: CASSWDRHTDTQYF. CDR3 nucleotides: TGTGCCAGCAGTTGGGACCGCCACACAGATACGCAGTATTTT.

A few counts support this clonotype. The rearrangement uses TRBV7-2 and TRBJ2-3; 7 bases fit TRBD1. The CDR3 length is 15 residues. Germline lookup yields CDR1 SGHTA and CDR2 FQGNSA. Losses at the gene ends were 5 bases for V and 2 bases for J; bases not matched to a gene: 7. The CDR3 region is CASSPGQLNTDTQYF. In DNA form, the CDR3 reads TGTGCCAGCAGCCCGGGACAGTTAAACACAGATACGCAGTATTTT.

This rearrangement joins TRBV20-1 to TRBJ1-1, with a possible D match to TRBD1 (5 bases). Between the trimmed V and J ends, which lost 3 bases and 4 bases, there was a span of 15 bases. The CDR3 is 14 residues long. Germline V lookup: CDR1 DFQATT, CDR2 SNEGSKA (reference sequence). The CDR3 sequence: CSARPQVISTEAFF. For the CDR3, the DNA is TGCAGTGCTAGGCCACAGGTCATAAGCACTGAAGCTTTCTTT.

This clonotype turned up a few times. The chain carries TRBV7-2 and TRBJ2-4, with a weak D call TRBD1 (5 bases). The CDR3 consists of 14 residues. Deletions cut 0 bases from V and 6 bases from J, with 9 bases between. Germline CDR1 and CDR2: SGHTA and FQGNSA. The CDR3, as DNA: TGTGCCAGCAGCTTAGCGGGCAGGGTAAACATTCAGTACTTC. It encodes CASSLAGRVNIQYF.

The V call is TRBV21-1, the J call TRBJ2-5; TRBD1 reflects the table's D call only, with no check against the DNA. The assigned J gene may be wrong: the sequence end matches TRBJ2-7 better. TRBV21-1 is described as a pseudogene. CDR3 length equals 16 residues. The CDR3 DNA reads as TGTGCCAGCAGCAAATTGACAGCAAAATCCGCCTACGAGCAGTACTTC. It yields the protein CASSKLTAKSAYEQYF.